Sequencing of this TCR beta chain was carried out in a study of T-cell memory formation after mild COVID-19. This clonotype was found a few times. TCRdb reprocessed the 5' RACE reads with MiXCR, giving one entry per CDR3 protein. The table includes about 360,000 distinct CDR3 sequences, 13% to 15% detected once. V lost 6 bases and J 0 bases, leaving 8 bases between the germline ends. CDR3 length: 14 amino acids. The germline CDR1 and CDR2 sequences are SGHTA and FQGNSA. Sequencing was carried out using PBMCs or a T cell subset sorted from them (not recorded which). The V gene is TRBV7-2, the J gene TRBJ2-2, with D tentatively TRBD2 (6 bases). This sequence was found in a man between 18 and 35 years old who had mild COVID-19 (a few samples of this study predate the infection). Cell type and time point are not known. CDR3 DNA sequence: TGTGCCAGCAGAGGGACTTCGAACACCGGGGAGCTGTTTTTT. Protein sequence: CASRGTSNTGELFF.